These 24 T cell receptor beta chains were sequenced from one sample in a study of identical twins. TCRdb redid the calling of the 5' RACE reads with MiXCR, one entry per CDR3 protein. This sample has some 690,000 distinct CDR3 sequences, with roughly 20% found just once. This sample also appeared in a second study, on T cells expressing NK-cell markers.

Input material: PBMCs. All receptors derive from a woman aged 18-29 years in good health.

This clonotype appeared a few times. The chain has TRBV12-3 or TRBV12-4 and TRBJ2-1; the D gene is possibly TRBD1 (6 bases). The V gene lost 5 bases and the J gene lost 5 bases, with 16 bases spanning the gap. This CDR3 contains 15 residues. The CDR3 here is CASSPRGNRHNEQFF. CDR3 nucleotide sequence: TGTGCCAGCAGTCCTAGGGGGAATAGACACAATGAGCAGTTCTTC.

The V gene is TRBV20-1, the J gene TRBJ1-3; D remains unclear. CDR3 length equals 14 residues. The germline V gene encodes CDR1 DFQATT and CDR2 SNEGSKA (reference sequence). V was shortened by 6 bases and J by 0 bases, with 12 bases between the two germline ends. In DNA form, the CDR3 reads TGCAGTGCACGGCGAGGGAACTCTGGAAACACCATATATTTT. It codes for CSARRGNSGNTIYF.

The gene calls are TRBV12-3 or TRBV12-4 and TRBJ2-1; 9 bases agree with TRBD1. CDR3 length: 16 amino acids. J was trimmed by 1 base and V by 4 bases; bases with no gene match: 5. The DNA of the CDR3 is TGTGCCAGCAGTTCCGGACAGGGGTTATCCTACAATGAGCAGTTCTTC. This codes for CASSSGQGLSYNEQFF.

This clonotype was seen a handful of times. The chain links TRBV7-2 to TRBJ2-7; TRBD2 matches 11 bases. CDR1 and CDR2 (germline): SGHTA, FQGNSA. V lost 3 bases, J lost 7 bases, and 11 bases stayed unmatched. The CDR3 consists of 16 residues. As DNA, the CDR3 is TGTGCCAGCAGCTTCACTAGCGGGAGCCCGCCGGGGGAGCAGTACTTC. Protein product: CASSFTSGSPPGEQYF.

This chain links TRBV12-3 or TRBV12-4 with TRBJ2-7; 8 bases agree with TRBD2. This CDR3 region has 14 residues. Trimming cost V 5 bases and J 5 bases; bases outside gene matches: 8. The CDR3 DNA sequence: TGTGCCAGCAGTAGCGGGAGTATTAAGAACGAGCAGTACTTC. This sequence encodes CASSSGSIKNEQYF.

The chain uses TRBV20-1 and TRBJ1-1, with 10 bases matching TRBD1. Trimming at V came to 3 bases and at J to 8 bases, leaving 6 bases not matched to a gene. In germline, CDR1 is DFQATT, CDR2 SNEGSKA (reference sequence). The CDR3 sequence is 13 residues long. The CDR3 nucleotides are TGCAGTGCTAGGAGACAGGGGGCGTGGGAAGCTTTCTTT. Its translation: CSARRQGAWEAFF.

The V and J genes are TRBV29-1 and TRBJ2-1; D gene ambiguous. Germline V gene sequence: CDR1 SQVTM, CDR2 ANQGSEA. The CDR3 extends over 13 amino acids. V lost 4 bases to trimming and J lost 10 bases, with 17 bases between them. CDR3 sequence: CSVARRGSPEQFF. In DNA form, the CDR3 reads TGCAGCGTTGCACGACGCGGCTCTCCCGAGCAGTTCTTC.

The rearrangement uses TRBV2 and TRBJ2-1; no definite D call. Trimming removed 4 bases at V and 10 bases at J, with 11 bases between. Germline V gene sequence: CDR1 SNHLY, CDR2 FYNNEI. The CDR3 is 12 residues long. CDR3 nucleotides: TGTGCCAGCAGTGCCTCGGGTAAGGAGCAGTTCTTC. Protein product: CASSASGKEQFF.

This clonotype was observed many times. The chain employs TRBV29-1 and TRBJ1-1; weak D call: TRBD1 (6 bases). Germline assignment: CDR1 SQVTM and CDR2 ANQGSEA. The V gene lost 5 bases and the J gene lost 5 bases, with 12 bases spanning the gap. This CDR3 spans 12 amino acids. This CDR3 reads CSVYRGQTEAFF. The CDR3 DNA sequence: TGCAGCGTTTATCGGGGGCAAACTGAAGCTTTCTTT.

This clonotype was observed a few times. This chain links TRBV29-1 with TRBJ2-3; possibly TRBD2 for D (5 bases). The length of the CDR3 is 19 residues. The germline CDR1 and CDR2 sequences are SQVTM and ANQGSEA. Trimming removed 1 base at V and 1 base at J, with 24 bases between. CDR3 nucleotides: TGCAGCGTTGAAGGAATGGTCCAGGCAGGAGGACCAGGCACAGATACGCAGTATTTT. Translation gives CSVEGMVQAGGPGTDTQYF.

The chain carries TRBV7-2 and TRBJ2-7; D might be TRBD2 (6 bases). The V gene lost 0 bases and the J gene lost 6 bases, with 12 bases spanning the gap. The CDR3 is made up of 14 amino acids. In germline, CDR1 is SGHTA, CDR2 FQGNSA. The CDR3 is CASSLAGGPLEQYF. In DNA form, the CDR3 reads TGTGCCAGCAGCTTAGCGGGAGGCCCCCTCGAGCAGTACTTC. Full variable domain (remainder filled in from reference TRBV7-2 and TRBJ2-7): GAGVSQSPSNKVTEKGKDVELRCDPISGHTALYWYRQSLGQGLEFLIYFQGNSAPDKSGLPSDRFSAERTGGSVSTLTIQRTQQEDSAVYLCASSLAGGPLEQYFGPGTRLTVT.

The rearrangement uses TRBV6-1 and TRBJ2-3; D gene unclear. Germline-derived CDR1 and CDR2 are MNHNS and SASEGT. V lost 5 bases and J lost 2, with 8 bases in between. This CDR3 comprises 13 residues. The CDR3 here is CASSKRVTDTQYF. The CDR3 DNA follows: TGTGCCAGCAGTAAACGGGTCACAGATACGCAGTATTTT.

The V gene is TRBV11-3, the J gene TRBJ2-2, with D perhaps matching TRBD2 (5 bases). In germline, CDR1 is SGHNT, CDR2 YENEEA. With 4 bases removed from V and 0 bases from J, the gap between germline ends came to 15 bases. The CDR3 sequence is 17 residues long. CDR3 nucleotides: TGTGCCAGCAGCTACGCCTCGGGATATCCGAACACCGGGGAGCTGTTTTTT. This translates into CASSYASGYPNTGELFF.

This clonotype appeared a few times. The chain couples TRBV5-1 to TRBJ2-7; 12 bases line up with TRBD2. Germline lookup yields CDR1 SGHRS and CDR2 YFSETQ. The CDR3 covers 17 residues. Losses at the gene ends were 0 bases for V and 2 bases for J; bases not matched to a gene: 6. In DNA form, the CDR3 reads TGCGCCAGCAGCTTGGCCACTAGCGGGAGGTACACCTACGAGCAGTACTTC. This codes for CASSLATSGRYTYEQYF.

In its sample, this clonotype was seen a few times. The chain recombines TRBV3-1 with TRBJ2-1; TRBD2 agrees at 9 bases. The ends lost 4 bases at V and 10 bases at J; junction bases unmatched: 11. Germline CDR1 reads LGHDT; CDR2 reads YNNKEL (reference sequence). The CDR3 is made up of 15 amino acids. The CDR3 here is CASSPGTSRTPEQFF. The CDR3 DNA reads TGTGCCAGCAGCCCAGGGACTAGCAGAACTCCCGAGCAGTTCTTC.

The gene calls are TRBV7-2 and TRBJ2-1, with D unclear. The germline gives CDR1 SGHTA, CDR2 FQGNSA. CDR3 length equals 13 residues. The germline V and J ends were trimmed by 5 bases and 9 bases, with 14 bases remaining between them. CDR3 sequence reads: CASSALWASEQFF. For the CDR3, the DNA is TGTGCCAGCAGCGCCCTTTGGGCAAGTGAGCAGTTCTTC.

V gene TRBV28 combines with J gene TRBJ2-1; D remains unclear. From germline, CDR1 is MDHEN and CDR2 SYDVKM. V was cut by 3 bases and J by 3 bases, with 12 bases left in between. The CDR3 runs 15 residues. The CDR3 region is CASSFVPDLYNEQFF. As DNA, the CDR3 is TGTGCCAGCAGTTTTGTCCCGGACCTCTACAATGAGCAGTTCTTC.

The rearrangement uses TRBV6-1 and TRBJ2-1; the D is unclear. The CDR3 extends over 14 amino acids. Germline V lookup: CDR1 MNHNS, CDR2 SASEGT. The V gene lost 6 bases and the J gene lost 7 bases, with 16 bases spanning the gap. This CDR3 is CASRNLRSLNEQFF. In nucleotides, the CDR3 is TGTGCCAGCAGGAACCTCCGGAGTCTGAATGAGCAGTTCTTC.

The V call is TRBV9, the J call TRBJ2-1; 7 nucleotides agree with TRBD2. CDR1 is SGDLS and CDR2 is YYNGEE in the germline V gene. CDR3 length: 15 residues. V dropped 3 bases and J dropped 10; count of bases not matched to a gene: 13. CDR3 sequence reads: CASSEGAGWGLEQFF. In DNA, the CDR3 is TGTGCCAGCAGCGAGGGAGCCGGGTGGGGACTAGAGCAGTTCTTC.

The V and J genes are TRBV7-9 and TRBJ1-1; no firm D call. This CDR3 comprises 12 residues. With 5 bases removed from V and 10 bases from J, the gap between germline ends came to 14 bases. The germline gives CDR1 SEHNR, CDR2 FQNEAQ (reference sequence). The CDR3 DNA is TGTGCCAGCAGCCCCGACTACAGTGTAGCTTTCTTT. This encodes CASSPDYSVAFF.

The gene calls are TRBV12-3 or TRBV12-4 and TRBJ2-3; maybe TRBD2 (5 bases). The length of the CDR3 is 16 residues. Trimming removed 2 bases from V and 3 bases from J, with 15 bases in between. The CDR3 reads CASSLRVGDGTDTQYF. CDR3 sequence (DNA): TGTGCCAGCAGTTTAAGGGTGGGAGACGGAACAGATACGCAGTATTTT.

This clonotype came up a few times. Here the CDR3 reads CSAHRQSNQPQHF. The CDR3 DNA sequence: TGCAGTGCTCACCGACAAAGCAATCAGCCCCAGCATTTT. V and J are TRBV20-1 and TRBJ1-5, with D hard to call. V lost 5 bases to trimming and J lost 1 base, with 9 bases between them. The V gene's germline CDR1 is DFQATT and CDR2 SNEGSKA (reference sequence). The length of the CDR3 is 13 residues.

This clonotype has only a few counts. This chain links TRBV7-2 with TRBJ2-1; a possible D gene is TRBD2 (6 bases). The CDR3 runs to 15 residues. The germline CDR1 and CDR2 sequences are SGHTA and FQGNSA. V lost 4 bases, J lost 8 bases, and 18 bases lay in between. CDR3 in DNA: TGTGCCAGCAGCTCCCAGGGACTCCGCGCGGATGAGCAGTTCTTC. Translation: CASSSQGLRADEQFF.

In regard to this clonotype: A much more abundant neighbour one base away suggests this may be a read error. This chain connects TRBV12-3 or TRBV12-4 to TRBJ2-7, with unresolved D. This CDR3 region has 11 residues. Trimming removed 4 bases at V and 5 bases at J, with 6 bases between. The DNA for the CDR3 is TGTGCCAGCAGTTACCACCACGAGCAGTACTTC. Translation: CASSYHHEQYF.